Below, 26 T cell receptor beta chains from the same sample are listed, as sequenced in a study of shared clonotypes between healthy human individuals. Generated by immunoSEQ multiplex PCR, the TCRdb table keeps only in-frame clones and is missing some. Of about 490,000 clones listed, around 80% are singletons. Sample: PBMCs. These receptors all stem from a middle-aged woman in good health. Some clones in this sample may be carry-over from other donors' samples.

This chain links TRBV7-8 with TRBJ2-1; possibly TRBD2 for D (6 bases). Germline CDR1 is SGHVS and CDR2 is FQNEAQ. CDR3 length equals 15 residues. The V and J ends lost 1 base and 4 bases respectively, with 11 bases between them. The CDR3 spells CASSLGVADYNEQFF. CDR3 nucleotide sequence: TGTGCCAGCAGCTTAGGGGTAGCGGATTACAATGAGCAGTTCTTC.

The rearrangement uses TRBV30 and TRBJ2-7, with D possibly being TRBD1 (5 bases). Germline CDR1 GTSNPN, CDR2 SVGIG (reference sequence). V lost 4 bases to trimming and J lost 3 bases, with 13 bases between them. The length of the CDR3 is 13 residues. As DNA, the CDR3 is TGTGCCTGGATCCCTGGGGCCGGCTACGAGCAGTACTTC. Translating it yields CAWIPGAGYEQYF.

V and J are TRBV6-5 and TRBJ2-1; tentatively, D is TRBD2 (6 bases). The CDR3 is 15 amino acids. CDR1 MNHEY and CDR2 SVGAGI come from the germline V gene. V lost 0 bases and J lost 8, with 14 bases in between. Here the CDR3 reads CASSYSYGSYDEQFF. CDR3 DNA: TGTGCCAGCAGTTACTCTTACGGGAGTTACGATGAGCAGTTCTTC.

The gene calls are TRBV29-1 and TRBJ1-1; no clear D. V lost 6 bases to trimming and J lost 5 bases, with 16 bases between them. The germline V gene encodes CDR1 SQVTM and CDR2 ANQGSEA. This CDR3 spans 13 amino acids. CDR3 residues: CSVAHYKGTEAFF. In DNA, the CDR3 is TGCAGCGTCGCGCACTACAAAGGTACTGAAGCTTTCTTT. Full variable domain (rest looked up from reference TRBV29-1 and TRBJ1-1): SAVISQKPSRDICQRGTSLTIQCQVDSQVTMMFWYRQQPGQSLTLIATANQGSEATYESGFVIDKFPISRPNLTFSTLTVSNMSPEDSSIYLCSVAHYKGTEAFFGQGTRLTVV.

This clone was seen only a few times. The chain recombines TRBV2 with TRBJ2-1; 7 bases agree with TRBD2. Trimming removed 6 bases from V and 6 bases from J; junction bases left unmatched: 8. This CDR3 is built from 14 residues. Germline V gene lookup returns CDR1 SNHLY and CDR2 FYNNEI. DNA for the CDR3: TGTGCCAGCAGGAAGGGAGGGGCTGGCAATGAGCAGTTCTTC. It specifies CASRKGGAGNEQFF.

This clone has just one count. This chain uses TRBV25-1 with TRBJ2-2; 8 bases are a match to TRBD2. CDR1 and CDR2 from the germline V gene are MGHDK and SYGVNS. V lost 6 bases, J lost 3 bases, and 3 bases stayed unmatched. This CDR3 spans 14 amino acids. The CDR3 nucleotides read TGTGCCAGCAGAAGCGGGAGTGACACCGGGGAGCTGTTTTTT. Protein: CASRSGSDTGELFF.

The chain links TRBV28 to TRBJ1-5; D is unresolved. CDR3 length: 14 residues. Trimming removed 5 bases at V and 5 bases at J, with 13 bases between. CDR1 is MDHEN, CDR2 SYDVKM, per germline. CDR3 DNA: TGTGCCAGCAGTGAAGTCCAGTCGGATCAGCCCCAGCATTTT. Translating it yields CASSEVQSDQPQHF.

With respect to this clone: A far more abundant clone sits one base away, making this likely a read error. Other DNA sequences within the sample encode an identical CDR3. This chain joins TRBV7-9 and TRBJ1-3; the D gene is possibly TRBD1 (6 bases). The CDR3 is 16 amino acids. In germline, CDR1 is SEHNR, CDR2 FQNEAQ (reference sequence). The CDR3, as DNA: TGTGCCAGCAGCTCAGGGGCAGGGACCTCTGGAAACACCATATACTTT. Translation gives CASSSGAGTSGNTIYF.

The CDR3 DNA reads TGCGCCAGCAGCCAAGATCTGAGCGGGAGGGGGTATGAGCAGTTCTTC. Translation: CASSQDLSGRGYEQFF. The chain is built from TRBV4-3 and TRBJ2-1; TRBD2 agrees at 10 bases. Germline V gene sequence: CDR1 LGHNA, CDR2 YSLEER. V shed 0 bases and J 8 bases; nucleotides not matched to a gene: 7. CDR3 size: 16 residues.

The chain is built from TRBV19 and TRBJ1-4; D unclear. This CDR3 has 18 amino acids. V was cut by 7 bases and J by 0 bases, with 21 bases left in between. Germline CDR1 LNHDA, CDR2 SQIVND (reference sequence). CDR3 amino acids: CASTTDHVQAATNEKLFF. In nucleotides, the CDR3 is TGTGCCAGTACCACTGACCACGTCCAGGCGGCAACTAATGAAAAACTGTTTTTT.

The chain employs TRBV11-3 and TRBJ2-2, with 10 positions matching TRBD2. From germline, CDR1 is SGHNT and CDR2 YENEEA. The CDR3 loop spans 17 amino acids. The junction had 11 bases not matched to a gene; V was cut back by 3 bases and J by 7 bases. The CDR3 sequence: CASSFRTGTSEDGELFF. The DNA of the CDR3 is TGTGCCAGCAGCTTTCGAACCGGGACTAGCGAAGACGGGGAGCTGTTTTTT.

This chain links TRBV7-9 with TRBJ1-1; D gene ambiguous. The CDR3 runs to 11 residues. Trimming pared 6 bases from V and 7 bases from J, leaving 9 bases between. The germline V gene has CDR1 SEHNR and CDR2 FQNEAQ (reference sequence). CDR3 region: CASSRSVEAFF. In DNA, the CDR3 is TGTGCCAGCAGTCGGAGCGTTGAAGCTTTCTTT.

The chain recombines TRBV6-6 with TRBJ1-5; maybe TRBD1 (5 bases). CDR3 size: 15 residues. CDR1 and CDR2 (germline): MNHNY, SVGAGI (reference sequence). The V end lost 2 bases, the J end lost 7 bases, and 15 bases lay between the germline ends. The CDR3 nucleotides are TGTGCCAGCAGTTACGACCCTCAGGGTTGGCAGCCCCAGCATTTT. Its protein product is CASSYDPQGWQPQHF.

This chain uses TRBV28 with TRBJ1-2; no clear D gene. Germline V gene data show CDR1 as MDHEN and CDR2 as SYDVKM. The CDR3 is made up of 11 amino acids. V lost 5 bases, J lost 11 bases, and 12 bases lay in between. Here the CDR3 reads CASSQTPPYTF. The CDR3, as DNA: TGTGCCAGCAGTCAAACCCCTCCGTACACCTTC.

This sequence joins TRBV19 and TRBJ2-1; D may correspond to TRBD1 or TRBD2 (5 bases each). The germline V gene has CDR1 LNHDA and CDR2 SQIVND (reference sequence). V lost 1 base and J 8 bases, leaving 9 bases between the germline ends. The CDR3 is made up of 13 amino acids. The CDR3 region is CASSIGRGDEQFF. CDR3 DNA: TGTGCCAGTAGTATAGGTCGAGGGGATGAGCAGTTCTTC.

V usage is TRBV15 and J usage is TRBJ1-1; the D gene is possibly TRBD1 (6 bases). V was clipped by 0 bases and J by 6 bases, with 20 bases between them. Germline CDR1 and CDR2: LNHNV and YYDKDF (reference sequence). The CDR3 is made up of 17 amino acids. The CDR3 sequence: CATSRDSGGREAAEAFF. CDR3 coding DNA: TGTGCCACCAGCAGAGATTCCGGGGGGCGCGAAGCAGCTGAAGCTTTCTTT.

This chain joins TRBV7-2 and TRBJ1-3; D is undetermined. The CDR3 has 15 residues. The V and J ends lost 6 bases and 0 bases respectively, with 12 bases between them. Germline CDR1 and CDR2: SGHTA and FQGNSA. CDR3: CASSPTSNSGNTIYF. DNA for the CDR3: TGTGCCAGCAGTCCGACTTCTAACTCTGGAAACACCATATATTTT.

This chain uses TRBV19 with TRBJ1-1, with TRBD1 as a possible D gene (6 bases). V was clipped by 3 bases and J by 0 bases, with 14 bases between them. This CDR3 has 16 amino acids. Per the germline V gene, CDR1 is LNHDA and CDR2 is SQIVND (reference sequence). CDR3 sequence: CASSIPPTGMNTEAFF. CDR3 nucleotides: TGTGCCAGTAGTATTCCCCCGACAGGCATGAACACTGAAGCTTTCTTT.

This clone showed up just once. This chain joins TRBV28 and TRBJ2-5; possible D gene TRBD1, 5 bases. Deletions cut 6 bases from V and 4 bases from J, with 15 bases between. Per germline, CDR1 MDHEN and CDR2 SYDVKM. This CDR3 has 14 residues. CDR3 sequence (DNA): TGTGCCAGCAGCTCGTGGGGCCCAGGAGAGACCCAGTACTTC. It translates to CASSSWGPGETQYF.

The chain is built from TRBV6-5 and TRBJ2-3; the match to TRBD2 covers 10 bases. This CDR3 is 15 amino acids long. Germline CDR1 is MNHEY and CDR2 is SVGAGI. The J segment lost 3 bases and the V segment lost 5 bases, leaving 5 bases of the junction unmatched. For the CDR3, the DNA is TGTGCCAGCAGTCGTAGCGGGAGGTTGACAGATACGCAGTATTTT. Translating gives CASSRSGRLTDTQYF.

This chain connects TRBV7-9 to TRBJ1-2; D call uncertain. The V end was cut by 5 bases, the J end by 3 bases, with 10 bases between. Germline CDR1 reads SEHNR; CDR2 reads FQNEAQ (reference sequence). The CDR3 length is 13 residues. The CDR3 reads CASSPGGYYGYTF. CDR3 DNA: TGTGCCAGCAGCCCAGGCGGCTACTATGGCTACACCTTC.

This clone was observed once. One end of the junction is discordant with germline, which a read error may explain. CDR3 loop: CASSPRDRVAGELFF. The CDR3 DNA follows: TGTGCTAGCAGCCCCCGGGACAGGGTCGCCGGGGAGCTGTTTTTT. The chain links TRBV7-7 to TRBJ2-2; 9 bases match TRBD1. Germline lookup yields CDR1 SSHAT and CDR2 FNYEAQ (reference sequence). This CDR3 is 15 amino acids long.

This rearrangement joins TRBV7-3 to TRBJ2-3, with D uncertain. V was shortened by 4 bases and J by 6 bases, with 11 bases between the two germline ends. In germline, CDR1 is SGHTA, CDR2 FQGTGA. This CDR3 spans 13 amino acids. CDR3 sequence reads: CASSSGLIDTQYF. The CDR3 DNA sequence: TGTGCCAGCAGCTCAGGCCTCATTGATACGCAGTATTTT.

V and J are TRBV6-1 and TRBJ2-7; D gene unclear. The V and J ends lost 7 bases and 1 base respectively, with 14 bases between them. The CDR3 contains 14 residues. Germline CDR1 MNHNS, CDR2 SASEGT. The CDR3 here is CASTPNSWSYEQYF. The CDR3 bases are TGTGCCAGCACGCCTAATTCGTGGTCCTACGAGCAGTACTTC.

The chain links TRBV6-1 to TRBJ2-7, with D maybe TRBD2 (6 bases). Germline V gene sequence: CDR1 MNHNS, CDR2 SASEGT. This CDR3 is 14 amino acids long. Between the trimmed V and J ends, which lost 6 bases and 3 bases, there was a span of 15 bases. In nucleotides, the CDR3 is TGTGCCAGCAGCCGCGGGACGGCTGACTACGAGCAGTACTTC. This gives the protein CASSRGTADYEQYF.

On this clone: The junction differs from germline at one of its ends, possibly a read error. The V gene is TRBV5-3, the J gene TRBJ2-2, with 11 bases matching TRBD1. TRBV5-3 is identified as an open reading frame with a role that is uncertain. This CDR3 is 15 amino acids long. The CDR3 DNA sequence: TGTGCCAGCAGCTTGTCGGGGACAGGGGGACGGGAGCTGTTTTTT. Amino acids: CASSLSGTGGRELFF.